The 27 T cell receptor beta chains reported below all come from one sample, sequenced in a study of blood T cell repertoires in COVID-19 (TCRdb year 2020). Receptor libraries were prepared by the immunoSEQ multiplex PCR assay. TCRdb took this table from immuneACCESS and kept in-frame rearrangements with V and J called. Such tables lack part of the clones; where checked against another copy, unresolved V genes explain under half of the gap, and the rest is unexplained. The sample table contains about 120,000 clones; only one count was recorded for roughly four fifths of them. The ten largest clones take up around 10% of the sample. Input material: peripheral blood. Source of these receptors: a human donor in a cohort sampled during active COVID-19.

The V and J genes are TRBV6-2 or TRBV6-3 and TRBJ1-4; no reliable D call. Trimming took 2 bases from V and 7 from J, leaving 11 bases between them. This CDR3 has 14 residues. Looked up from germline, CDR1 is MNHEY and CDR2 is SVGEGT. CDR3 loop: CASSYGAAGEKLFF. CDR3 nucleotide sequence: TGTGCCAGCAGTTACGGCGCGGCCGGTGAAAAACTGTTTTTT.

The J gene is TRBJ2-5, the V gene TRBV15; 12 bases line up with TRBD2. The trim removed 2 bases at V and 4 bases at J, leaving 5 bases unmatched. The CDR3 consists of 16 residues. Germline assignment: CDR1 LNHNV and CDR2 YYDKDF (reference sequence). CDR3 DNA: TGTGCCACCAGCAGACTAGCGGGGGGGCCCCCAGAGACCCAGTACTTC. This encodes CATSRLAGGPPETQYF.

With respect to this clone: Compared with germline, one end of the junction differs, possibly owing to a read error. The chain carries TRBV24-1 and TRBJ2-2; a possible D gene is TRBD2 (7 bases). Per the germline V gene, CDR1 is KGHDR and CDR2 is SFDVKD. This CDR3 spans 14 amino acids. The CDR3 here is CASQGGVTTEELFF. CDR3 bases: TGTGCCTCACAGGGAGGGGTCACCACCGAGGAGCTGTTTTTT.

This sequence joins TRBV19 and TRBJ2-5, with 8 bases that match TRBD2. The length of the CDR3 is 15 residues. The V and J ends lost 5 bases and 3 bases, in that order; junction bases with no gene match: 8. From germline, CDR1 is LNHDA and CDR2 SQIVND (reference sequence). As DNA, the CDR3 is TGTGCCAGTAGTGTCATTAGCGGGATGGAAGAGACCCAGTACTTC. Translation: CASSVISGMEETQYF.

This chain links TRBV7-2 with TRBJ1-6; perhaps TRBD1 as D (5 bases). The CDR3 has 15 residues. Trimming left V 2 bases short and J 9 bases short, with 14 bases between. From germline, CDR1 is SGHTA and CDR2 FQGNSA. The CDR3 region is CASSLRVREGSPLHF. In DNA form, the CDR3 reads TGTGCCAGCAGCTTAAGGGTCAGGGAGGGTTCACCCCTCCACTTT.

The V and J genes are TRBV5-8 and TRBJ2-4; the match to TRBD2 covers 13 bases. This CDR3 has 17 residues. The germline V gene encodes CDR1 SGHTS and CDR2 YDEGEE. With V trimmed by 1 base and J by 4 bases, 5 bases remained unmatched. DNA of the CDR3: TGTGCCAGCAGCTTGCAGACTAGCGGGGGGTCTAAAAACATTCAGTACTTC. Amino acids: CASSLQTSGGSKNIQYF.

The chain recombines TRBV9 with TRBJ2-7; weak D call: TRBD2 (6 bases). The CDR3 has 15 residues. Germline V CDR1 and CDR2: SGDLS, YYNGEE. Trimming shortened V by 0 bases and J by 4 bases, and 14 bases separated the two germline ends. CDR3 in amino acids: CASSVDTADYYEQYF. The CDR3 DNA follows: TGTGCCAGCAGCGTAGACACAGCGGACTATTACGAGCAGTACTTC.

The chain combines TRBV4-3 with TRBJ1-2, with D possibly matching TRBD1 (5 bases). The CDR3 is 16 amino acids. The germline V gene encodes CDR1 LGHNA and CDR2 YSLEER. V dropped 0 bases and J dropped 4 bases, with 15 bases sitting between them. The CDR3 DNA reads TGCGCCAGCAGCCAAGAAGGGGCCCCGGATATCTATGGCTACACCTTC. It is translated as CASSQEGAPDIYGYTF.

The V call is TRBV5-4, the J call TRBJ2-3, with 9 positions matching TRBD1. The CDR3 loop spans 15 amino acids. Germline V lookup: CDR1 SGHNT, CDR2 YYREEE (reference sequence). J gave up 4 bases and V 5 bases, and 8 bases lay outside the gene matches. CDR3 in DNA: TGTGCCAGCAGAATAGACAGGGGGATGGCAGATACGCAGTATTTT. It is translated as CASRIDRGMADTQYF.

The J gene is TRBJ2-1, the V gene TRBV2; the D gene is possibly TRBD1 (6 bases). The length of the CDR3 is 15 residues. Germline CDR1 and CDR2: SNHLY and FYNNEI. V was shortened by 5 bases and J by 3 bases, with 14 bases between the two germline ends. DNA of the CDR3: TGTGCCAGCAGTTGGACAGAACTACTCTACAATGAGCAGTTCTTC. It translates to CASSWTELLYNEQFF.

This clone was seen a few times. The CDR3 region is CASSENRGSINSPLHF. The CDR3, as DNA: TGTGCCAGCAGTGAGAACAGGGGGAGTATAAATTCACCCCTCCACTTT. The chain has TRBV6-1 and TRBJ1-6; 8 bases line up with TRBD1. The germline CDR1 and CDR2 sequences are MNHNS and SASEGT. Trimming took 3 bases from V and 7 from J; bases not matched to a gene: 8. This CDR3 is 16 amino acids long.

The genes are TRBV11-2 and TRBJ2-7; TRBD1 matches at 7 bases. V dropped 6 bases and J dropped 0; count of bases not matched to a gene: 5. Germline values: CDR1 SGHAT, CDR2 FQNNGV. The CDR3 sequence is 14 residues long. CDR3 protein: CASRVGGSSYEQYF. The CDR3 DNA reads TGTGCCAGCAGAGTAGGGGGCAGCTCCTACGAGCAGTACTTC. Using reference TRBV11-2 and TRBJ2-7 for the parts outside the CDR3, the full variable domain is EAGVAQSPRYKIIEKRQSVAFWCNPISGHATLYWYQQILGQGPKLLIQFQNNGVVDDSQLPKDRFSAERLKGVDSTLKIQPAKLEDSAVYLCASRVGGSSYEQYFGPGTRLTVT.

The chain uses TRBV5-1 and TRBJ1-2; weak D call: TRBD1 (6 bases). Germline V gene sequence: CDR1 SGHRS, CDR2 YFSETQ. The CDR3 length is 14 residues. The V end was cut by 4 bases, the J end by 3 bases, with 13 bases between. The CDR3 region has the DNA TGCGCCAGCAGCAGAGACAGGCACGACTATGGCTACACCTTC. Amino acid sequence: CASSRDRHDYGYTF.

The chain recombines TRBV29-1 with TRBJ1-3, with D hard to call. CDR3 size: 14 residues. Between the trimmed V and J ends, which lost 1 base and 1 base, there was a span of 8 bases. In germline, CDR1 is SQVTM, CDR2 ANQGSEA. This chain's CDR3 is CSVEVQHSGNTIYF. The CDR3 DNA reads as TGCAGCGTTGAAGTACAGCATTCTGGAAACACCATATATTTT.

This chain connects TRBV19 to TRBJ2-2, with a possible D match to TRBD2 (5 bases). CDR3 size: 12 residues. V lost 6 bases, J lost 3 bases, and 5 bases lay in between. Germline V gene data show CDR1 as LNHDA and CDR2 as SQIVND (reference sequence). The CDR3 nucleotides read TGTGCCAGTAGGGAGGACACCGGGGAGCTGTTTTTT. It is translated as CASREDTGELFF.

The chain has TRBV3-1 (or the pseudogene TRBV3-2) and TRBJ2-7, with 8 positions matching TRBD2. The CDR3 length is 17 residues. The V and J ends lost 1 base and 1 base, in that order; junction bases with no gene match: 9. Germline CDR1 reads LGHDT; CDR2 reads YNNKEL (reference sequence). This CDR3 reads CASSQGYSGGRSYEQYF. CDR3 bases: TGTGCCAGCAGCCAAGGATACAGCGGGGGCCGTTCCTACGAGCAGTACTTC.

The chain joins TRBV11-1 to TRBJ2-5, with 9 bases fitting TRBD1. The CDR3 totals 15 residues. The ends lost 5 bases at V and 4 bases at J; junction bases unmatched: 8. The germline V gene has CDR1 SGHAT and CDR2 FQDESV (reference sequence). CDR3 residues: CASSARDRVAETQYF. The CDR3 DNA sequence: TGTGCCAGCAGCGCCCGGGACAGGGTTGCAGAGACCCAGTACTTC.

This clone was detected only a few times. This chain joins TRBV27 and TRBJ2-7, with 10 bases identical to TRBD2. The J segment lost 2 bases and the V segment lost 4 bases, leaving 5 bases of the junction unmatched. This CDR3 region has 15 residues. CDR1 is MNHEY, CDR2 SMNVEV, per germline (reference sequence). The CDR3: CASSSSGGATYEQYF. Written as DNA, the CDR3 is TGTGCCAGCAGTTCCAGCGGGGGGGCCACCTACGAGCAGTACTTC.

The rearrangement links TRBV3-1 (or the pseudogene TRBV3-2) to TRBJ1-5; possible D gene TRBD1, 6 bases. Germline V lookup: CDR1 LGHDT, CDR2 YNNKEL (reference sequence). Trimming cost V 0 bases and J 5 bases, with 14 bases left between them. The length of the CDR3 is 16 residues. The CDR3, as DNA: TGTGCCAGCAGCCAAGATCCCAGGGGAGGGTATCAGCCCCAGCATTTT. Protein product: CASSQDPRGGYQPQHF.

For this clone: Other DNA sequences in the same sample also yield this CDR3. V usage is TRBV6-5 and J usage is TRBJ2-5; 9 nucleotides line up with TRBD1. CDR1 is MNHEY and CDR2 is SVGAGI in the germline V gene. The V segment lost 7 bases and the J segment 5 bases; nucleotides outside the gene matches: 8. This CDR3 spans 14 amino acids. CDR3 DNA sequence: TGTGCCAGCACCCGTGGGACAGGGCGGGAGACCCAGTACTTC. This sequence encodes CASTRGTGRETQYF.

CDR3 protein: CASSYSISGGVKETQYF. The CDR3 coding sequence is TGTGCCAGCAGTTACTCGATTAGCGGGGGAGTAAAAGAGACCCAGTACTTC. The rearrangement links TRBV6-2 or TRBV6-3 to TRBJ2-5; the match to TRBD2 covers 9 bases. Looked up from germline, CDR1 is MNHEY and CDR2 is SVGEGT. The CDR3 is 17 residues long. The ends lost 0 bases at V and 3 bases at J; junction bases unmatched: 8.

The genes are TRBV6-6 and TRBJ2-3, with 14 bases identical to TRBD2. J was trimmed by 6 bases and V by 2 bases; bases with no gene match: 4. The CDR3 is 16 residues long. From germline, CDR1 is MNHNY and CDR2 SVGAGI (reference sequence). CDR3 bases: TGTGCCAGCAGTTACGCGACTAGCGGGGGGGCGGATACGCAGTATTTT. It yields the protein CASSYATSGGADTQYF.

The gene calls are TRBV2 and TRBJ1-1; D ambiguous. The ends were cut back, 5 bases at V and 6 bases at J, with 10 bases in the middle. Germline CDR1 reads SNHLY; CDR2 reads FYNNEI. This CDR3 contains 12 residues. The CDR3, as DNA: TGTGCCAGCAGTCCCCAGCGTCCTGAAGCTTTCTTT. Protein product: CASSPQRPEAFF. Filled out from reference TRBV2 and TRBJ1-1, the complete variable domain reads EPEVTQTPSHQVTQMGQEVILRCVPISNHLYFYWYRQILGQKVEFLVSFYNNEISEKSEIFDDQFSVERPDGSNFTLKIRSTKLEDSAMYFCASSPQRPEAFFGQGTRLTVV.

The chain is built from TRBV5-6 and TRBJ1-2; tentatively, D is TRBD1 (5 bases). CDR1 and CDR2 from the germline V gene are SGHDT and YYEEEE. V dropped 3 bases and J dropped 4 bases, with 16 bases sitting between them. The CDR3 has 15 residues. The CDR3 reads CASSSPGDSAYGYTF. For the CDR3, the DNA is TGTGCCAGCAGCTCCCCGGGGGACTCCGCCTATGGCTACACCTTC.

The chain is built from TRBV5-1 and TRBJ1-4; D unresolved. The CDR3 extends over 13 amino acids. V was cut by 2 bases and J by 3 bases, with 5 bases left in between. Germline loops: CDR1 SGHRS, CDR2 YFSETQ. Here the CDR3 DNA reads TGCGCCAGCAGCTTTGCGCCTAATGAAAAACTGTTTTTT. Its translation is CASSFAPNEKLFF. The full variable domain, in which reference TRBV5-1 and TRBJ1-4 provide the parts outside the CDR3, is KAGVTQTPRYLIKTRGQQVTLSCSPISGHRSVSWYQQTPGQGLQFLFEYFSETQRNKGNFPGRFSGRQFSNSRSEMNVSTLELGDSALYLCASSFAPNEKLFFGSGTQLSVL.

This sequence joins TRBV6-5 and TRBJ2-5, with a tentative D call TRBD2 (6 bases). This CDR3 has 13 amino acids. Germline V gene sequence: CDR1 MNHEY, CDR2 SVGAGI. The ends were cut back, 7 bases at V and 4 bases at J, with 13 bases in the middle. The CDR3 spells CASTHTGRETQYF. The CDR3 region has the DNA TGTGCCAGCACACACACCGGGAGAGAGACCCAGTACTTC.

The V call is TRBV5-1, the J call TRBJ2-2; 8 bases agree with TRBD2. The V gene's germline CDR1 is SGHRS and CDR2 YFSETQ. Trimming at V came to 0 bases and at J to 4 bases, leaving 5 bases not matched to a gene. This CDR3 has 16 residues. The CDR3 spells CASSLAAGGVTGELFF. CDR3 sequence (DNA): TGCGCCAGCAGCTTGGCGGCGGGGGGTGTCACCGGGGAGCTGTTTTTT.